This is a list of T cell receptor beta chains from one sample in a study of vaccination effects on CD4 cells after COVID-19. Sequencing was performed with immunoSEQ multiplex PCR; in TCRdb, only in-frame clones are kept and a portion is missing. The data contain 73,000 or so clones, about 78% of them singletons. The antigens these receptors bind are not known. The sequencing here drew on CD4+ T cells from PBMCs cultured with SARS-CoV-2 spike peptides, taken before COVID-19 vaccination. The receptors were sampled from a human donor who received a COVID-19 vaccine. CDR3s include the opening cysteine and the closing phenylalanine or tryptophan. D genes are given only for firm matches. Size is stated for part of the rows, as once, few or many counts, or as a class when the clone is expanded.

V	size	J	D	DNA	CDR3
TRBV6-6	-	TRBJ1-1	-	TGTGCCAGCAACCAAATGAACACTGAAGCTTTCTTT	CASNQMNTEAFF
TRBV7-2	-	TRBJ2-3	TRBD2	TGTGCCAGCAGCTTACTACGAGAAGGGGTTGGCGGGGGAGGAGATACGCAGTATTTT	CASSLLREGVGGGGDTQYF
TRBV3-1/TRBV3-2	-	TRBJ1-1	TRBD1	TGTGCCAGCAGCCAAGAGGACAGGACGAGGGCTTTCTTT	CASSQEDRTRAFF
TRBV10-1	-	TRBJ2-1	TRBD1	TGCGCCAGCAGTGTAACGGGACAGGGCCCCAGGCAGTTCTTC	CASSVTGQGPRQFF
TRBV7-3	-	TRBJ2-1	-	TGTGCCAGCAGCCCCCGGGCCAGCTCATGGTCCTACAATGAGCAGTTCTTC	CASSPRASSWSYNEQFF
TRBV9	-	TRBJ2-5	TRBD2	TGTGCCAGCAGCCCCCAAGCGGGGGGGAAAGAGACCCAGTACTTC	CASSPQAGGKETQYF
TRBV18	-	TRBJ2-5	TRBD1	TGTGCCAGCTCGCTGACTGGGACAGCACAAGAGACCCAGTACTTC	CASSLTGTAQETQYF
TRBV19	few	TRBJ1-1	TRBD1	TGTGCCAGTAGAAGAGAGGGGACAGGGGGCACTGAAGCTTTCTTT	CASRREGTGGTEAFF
TRBV23-1	-	TRBJ2-3	TRBD1	TGCGCCAGCAGTCAATCGAGGACGGGTAGACAGGGTTTAATGGATACGCAGTATTTT	CASSQSRTGRQGLMDTQYF
TRBV5-1	once	TRBJ2-2	TRBD1	TGCGCCAGCAGCTTCTCGACAGGGGGAACCGGGGAGCTGTTTTTT	CASSFSTGGTGELFF
TRBV5-4	once	TRBJ2-3	TRBD1	TGTGCCAGCAGCTCAACCCGGGACAGGGTCAAAAATACGCAGTATTTT	CASSSTRDRVKNTQYF
TRBV28	-	TRBJ1-4	TRBD1	TGTGCCAGCAGTCAAGACAGGGTAGTTCGGGAAAAACTGTTTTTT	CASSQDRVVREKLFF
TRBV5-5	-	TRBJ2-3	TRBD2	TGTGCCAGCAGCGCCCTAGCGGGGGGGCGGACAGATACGCAGTATTTT	CASSALAGGRTDTQYF
TRBV6-5	-	TRBJ1-6	-	TGTGCCAGCAGTCATAACGGACGGCTGAATTCACCCCTCCACTTT	CASSHNGRLNSPLHF
TRBV5-5	-	TRBJ1-2	-	TGTGCCAGCAGCTTGGATTCCGGGGCCGGAGGCTACACCTTC	CASSLDSGAGGYTF
TRBV18	-	TRBJ2-2	-	TGTGCCAGCTCAAACTTGGACACCGGGGAGCTGTTTTTT	CASSNLDTGELFF
TRBV18	-	TRBJ2-3	TRBD1	TGTGCCAGCTCCGAACAGGGGTCTCGCACAGATACGCAGTATTTT	CASSEQGSRTDTQYF
TRBV24-1	-	TRBJ1-2	-	TGTGCCACCAGTGATTCAACTTGGGGTGGCGGTGGCTACACCTTC	CATSDSTWGGGGYTF
TRBV25-1	-	TRBJ2-5	TRBD1	TGTGCCAGCAGTGATCCCGGACAGGCCGAGACCCAGTACTTC	CASSDPGQAETQYF
TRBV24-1	-	TRBJ2-3	-	TGTGCCACCAGTGATTTTTCGGTGTCGGATACGCAGTATTTT	CATSDFSVSDTQYF
TRBV6-5	-	TRBJ1-1	-	TGTGCCAGCGCCATAATCGACACAGTGAACACTGAAGCTTTCTTT	CASAIIDTVNTEAFF
TRBV5-1	-	TRBJ1-6	TRBD1	TGCGCCAGCAGCGCGCTAACAGGGGGCGACTATAATTCACCCCTCCACTTT	CASSALTGGDYNSPLHF
TRBV9	-	TRBJ2-5	-	TGTGCCAGCAGCGCCCGTTTTCAGGGGGGGGAGACCCAGTACTTC	CASSARFQGGETQYF
TRBV19	-	TRBJ2-3	-	TGTGCCAGTAGTAAGGACTCTCCGAGGAGAGATACGCAGTATTTT	CASSKDSPRRDTQYF
TRBV12-3/TRBV12-4	-	TRBJ1-5	TRBD1	TGTGCCAGCAGCCAGGGGGGCGGCCAGCCCCAGCATTTT	CASSQGGGQPQHF
TRBV7-9	-	TRBJ2-1	-	TGTGCCAGCAGCTCCGTAGGCGTCGATGAGCAGTTCTTC	CASSSVGVDEQFF
TRBV7-2	few	TRBJ2-1	-	TGTGCCAGCAGCTTAGCCAGGGGGGCCTACAATGAGCAGTTCTTC	CASSLARGAYNEQFF
TRBV12-3/TRBV12-4	-	TRBJ2-2	-	TGTGCCAGCAGTTTCCTGTCCGGGGAGCTGTTTTTT	CASSFLSGELFF
TRBV5-1	-	TRBJ1-1	-	TGCGCCAGCAGCTCCACCGGGACAAACCTGAACACTGAAGCTTTCTTT	CASSSTGTNLNTEAFF
TRBV7-2	once	TRBJ2-1	-	TGTGCCAGCAGAGTAAGGACTGAGCAAGACGAGCAGTTCTTC	CASRVRTEQDEQFF
TRBV18	-	TRBJ2-2	-	TGTGCCAGCTCACTTCCCGGGGGTACCGGGGAGCTGTTTTTT	CASSLPGGTGELFF
TRBV11-1	-	TRBJ2-3	TRBD1	TGTGCCAGCAGCTCCTCAGGGGGTTCAGATACGCAGTATTTT	CASSSSGGSDTQYF
TRBV20-1	-	TRBJ2-3	-	TGCAGTGCTAGTAAGGGGGGCGGAGATACGCAGTATTTT	CSASKGGGDTQYF
TRBV12-5	-	TRBJ2-5	-	TGTGCTAGTGGTTGGGCAGTGCAAGAGACCCAGTACTTC	CASGWAVQETQYF
TRBV28	-	TRBJ2-1	TRBD2	TGTGCCAGCTACCCGGGGGGACTAGTATCGGATGAGCAGTTCTTC	CASYPGGLVSDEQFF
TRBV30	few	TRBJ2-2	TRBD2	TGTGCCTGGACTAGCGGGGGGCCAGGGGAGCTGTTTTTT	CAWTSGGPGELFF
TRBV24-1	-	TRBJ2-2	-	TGTGCCACCAGTGATGCCCGGACAGACACCGGGGAGCTGTTTTTT	CATSDARTDTGELFF
TRBV29-1	few	TRBJ1-5	-	TGCAGCGTTGTATGGGGGGCCGGGGATCAGCCCCAGCATTTT	CSVVWGAGDQPQHF
TRBV2	few	TRBJ2-1	-	TGTGCCAGCAGACGGACAGTGAACAATGAGCAGTTCTTC	CASRRTVNNEQFF
TRBV18	-	TRBJ2-1	-	TGTGCCAGCTCACCCAGGCGAGGTGAGCAGTTCTTC	CASSPRRGEQFF